The source of this T cell receptor (beta chain) is a study of cytomegalovirus exposure and HLA in healthy donors. CDR1 is GTSNPN, CDR2 SVGIG, per germline (reference sequence). This CDR3 has 14 amino acids. V shed 2 bases and J shed 8 bases, with 13 bases lying between them. The PCR ran on 60 Vbeta and 13 Jbeta primers. Sequenced by immunoSEQ multiplex PCR; TCRdb stores in-frame clones only, minus some. The listing records some 72,000 clones. Study-level points and caveats: Among the sequence variants, a highly shared cluster was likely an artifact of sequencing. Follow-up analysis seemed to connect common viral pathogens with several of the most significant clusters identified. CMV serostatus was the sole immune exposure data available. Earlier analysis looked at TCR beta V segments, and most were productive about 90% or about 30% of the time.

About this clone itself: Its antigen remains unknown. This sample includes further DNA sequences coding for the same CDR3.

J is TRBJ1-6 and V is TRBV30, with D possibly TRBD1 on 5 matching bases. The specimen sequenced was PBMCs. This receptor was taken from a boy aged 5 to 17 in good health and CMV-seronegative. CDR3 nucleotide sequence: TGTGCCTGGAGTTTAGGCGGCAGGGATTCACCCCTCCACTTT. Amino acids: CAWSLGGRDSPLHF.